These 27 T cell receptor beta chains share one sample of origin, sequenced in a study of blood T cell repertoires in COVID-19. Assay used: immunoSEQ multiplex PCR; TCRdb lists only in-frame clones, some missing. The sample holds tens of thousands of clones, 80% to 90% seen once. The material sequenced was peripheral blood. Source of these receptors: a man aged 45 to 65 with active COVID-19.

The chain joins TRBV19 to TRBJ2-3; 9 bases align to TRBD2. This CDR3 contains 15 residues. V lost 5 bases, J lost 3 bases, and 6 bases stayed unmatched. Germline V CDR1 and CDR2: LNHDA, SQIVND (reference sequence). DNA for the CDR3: TGTGCCAGTAGTGGCGGGGGGGCGGCGACAGATACGCAGTATTTT. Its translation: CASSGGGAATDTQYF.

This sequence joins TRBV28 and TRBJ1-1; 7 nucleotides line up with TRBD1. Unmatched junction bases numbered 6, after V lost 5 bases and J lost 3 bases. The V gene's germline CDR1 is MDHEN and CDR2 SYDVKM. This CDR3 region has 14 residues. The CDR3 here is CASSLGTDHTEAFF. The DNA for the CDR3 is TGTGCCAGCAGTCTTGGGACAGACCACACTGAAGCTTTCTTT.

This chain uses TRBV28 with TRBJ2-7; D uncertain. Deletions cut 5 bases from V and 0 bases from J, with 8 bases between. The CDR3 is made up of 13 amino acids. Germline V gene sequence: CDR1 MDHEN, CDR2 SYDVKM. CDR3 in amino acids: CASSQQTSYEQYF. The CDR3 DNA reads TGTGCCAGCAGTCAACAGACCTCCTACGAGCAGTACTTC.

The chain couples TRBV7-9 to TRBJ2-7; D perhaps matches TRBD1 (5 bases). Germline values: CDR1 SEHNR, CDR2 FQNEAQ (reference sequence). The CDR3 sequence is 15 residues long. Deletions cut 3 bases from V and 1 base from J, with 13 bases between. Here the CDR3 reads CASSLGRASSYEQYF. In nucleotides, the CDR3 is TGTGCCAGCAGCTTGGGCAGGGCAAGTTCCTACGAGCAGTACTTC. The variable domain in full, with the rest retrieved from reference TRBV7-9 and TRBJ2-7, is DTGVSQNPRHKITKRGQNVTFRCDPISEHNRLYWYRQTLGQGPEFLTYFQNEAQLEKSRLLSDRFSAERPKGSFSTLEIQRTEQGDSAMYLCASSLGRASSYEQYFGPGTRLTVT.

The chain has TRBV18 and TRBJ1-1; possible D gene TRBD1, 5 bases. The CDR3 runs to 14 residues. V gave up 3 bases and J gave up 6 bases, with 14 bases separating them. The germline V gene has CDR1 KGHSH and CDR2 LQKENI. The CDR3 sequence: CASSPTATGAEAFF. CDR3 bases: TGTGCCAGCTCACCGACAGCTACGGGCGCTGAAGCTTTCTTT. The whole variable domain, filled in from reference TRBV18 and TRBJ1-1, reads NAGVMQNPRHLVRRRGQEARLRCSPMKGHSHVYWYRQLPEEGLKFMVYLQKENIIDESGMPKERFSAEFPKEGPSILRIQQVVRGDSAAYFCASSPTATGAEAFFGQGTRLTVV.

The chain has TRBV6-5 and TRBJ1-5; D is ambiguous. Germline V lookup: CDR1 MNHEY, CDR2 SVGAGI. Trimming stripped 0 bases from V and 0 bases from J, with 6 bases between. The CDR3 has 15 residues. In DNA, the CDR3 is TGTGCCAGCAGTTACTCGGCTTATAGCAATCAGCCCCAGCATTTT. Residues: CASSYSAYSNQPQHF.

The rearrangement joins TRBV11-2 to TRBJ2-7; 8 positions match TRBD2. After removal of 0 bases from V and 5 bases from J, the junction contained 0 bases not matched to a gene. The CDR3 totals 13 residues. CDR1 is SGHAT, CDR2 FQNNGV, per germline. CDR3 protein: CASSLERGDEQYF. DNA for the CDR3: TGTGCCAGCAGCTTAGAGCGGGGGGACGAGCAGTACTTC.

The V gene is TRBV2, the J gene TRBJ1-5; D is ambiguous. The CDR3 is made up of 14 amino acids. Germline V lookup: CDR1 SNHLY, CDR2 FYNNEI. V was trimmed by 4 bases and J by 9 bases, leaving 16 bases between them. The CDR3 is CASSGLRDASPQHF. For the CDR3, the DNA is TGTGCCAGCAGTGGACTTCGAGACGCCTCGCCCCAGCATTTT.

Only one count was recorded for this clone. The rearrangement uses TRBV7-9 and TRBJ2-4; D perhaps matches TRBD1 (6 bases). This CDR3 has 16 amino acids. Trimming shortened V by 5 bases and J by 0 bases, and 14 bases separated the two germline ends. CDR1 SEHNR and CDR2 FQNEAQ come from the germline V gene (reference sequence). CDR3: CASSLTGLLAKNIQYF. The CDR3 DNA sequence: TGTGCCAGCAGCCTTACAGGGTTGTTAGCCAAAAACATTCAGTACTTC.

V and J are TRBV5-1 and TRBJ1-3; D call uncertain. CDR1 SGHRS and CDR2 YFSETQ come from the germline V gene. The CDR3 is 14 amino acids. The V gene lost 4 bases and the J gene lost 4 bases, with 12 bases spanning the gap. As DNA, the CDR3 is TGCGCCAGCAGCCCCCAACAGCCCGGAAACACCATATATTTT. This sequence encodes CASSPQQPGNTIYF.

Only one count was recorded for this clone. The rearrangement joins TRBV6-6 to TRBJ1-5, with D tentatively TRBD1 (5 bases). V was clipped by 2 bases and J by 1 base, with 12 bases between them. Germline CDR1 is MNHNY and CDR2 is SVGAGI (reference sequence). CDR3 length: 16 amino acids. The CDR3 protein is CASSYGFGGSNQPQHF. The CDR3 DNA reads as TGTGCCAGCAGTTACGGCTTCGGGGGGAGCAATCAGCCCCAGCATTTT.

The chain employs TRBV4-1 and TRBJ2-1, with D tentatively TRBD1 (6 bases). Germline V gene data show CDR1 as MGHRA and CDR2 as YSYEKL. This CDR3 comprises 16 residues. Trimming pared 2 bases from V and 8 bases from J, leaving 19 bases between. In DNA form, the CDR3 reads TGCGCCAGCAGCCAAAGATTTAGGGGGACCCCCCATGAGCAGTTCTTC. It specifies CASSQRFRGTPHEQFF.

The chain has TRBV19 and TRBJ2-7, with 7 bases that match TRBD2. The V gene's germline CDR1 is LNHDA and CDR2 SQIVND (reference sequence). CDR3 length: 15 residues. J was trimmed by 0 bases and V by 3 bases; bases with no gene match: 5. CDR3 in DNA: TGTGCCAGTAGTATTCAAGCGGGGAGCTCCTACGAGCAGTACTTC. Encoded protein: CASSIQAGSSYEQYF.

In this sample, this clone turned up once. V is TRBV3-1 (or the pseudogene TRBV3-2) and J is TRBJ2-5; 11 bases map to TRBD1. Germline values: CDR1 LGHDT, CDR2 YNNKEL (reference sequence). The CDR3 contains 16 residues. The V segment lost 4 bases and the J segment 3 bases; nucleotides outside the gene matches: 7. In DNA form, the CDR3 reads TGTGCCAGCAGCCCGGGGACAGGGGGTTGGGAAGAGACCCAGTACTTC. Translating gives CASSPGTGGWEETQYF.

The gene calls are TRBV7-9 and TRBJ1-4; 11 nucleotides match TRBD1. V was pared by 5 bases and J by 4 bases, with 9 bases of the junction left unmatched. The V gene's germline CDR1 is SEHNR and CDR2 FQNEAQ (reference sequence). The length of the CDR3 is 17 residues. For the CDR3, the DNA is TGTGCCAGCAGCCCCCGGACAGGGGGCTTAGTTAATGAAAAACTGTTTTTT. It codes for CASSPRTGGLVNEKLFF.

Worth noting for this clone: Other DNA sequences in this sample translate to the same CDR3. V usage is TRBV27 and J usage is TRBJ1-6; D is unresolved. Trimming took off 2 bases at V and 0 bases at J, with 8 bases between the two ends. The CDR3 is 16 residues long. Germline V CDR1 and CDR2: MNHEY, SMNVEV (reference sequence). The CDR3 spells CASSLQLSSYNSPLHF. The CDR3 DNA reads TGTGCCAGCAGTTTACAACTGAGCTCCTATAATTCACCCCTCCACTTT.

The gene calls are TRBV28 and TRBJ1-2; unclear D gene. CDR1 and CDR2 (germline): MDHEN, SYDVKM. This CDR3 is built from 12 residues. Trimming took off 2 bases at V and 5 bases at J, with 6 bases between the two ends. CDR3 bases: TGTGCCAGCAGTTTAGGACTTTATGGCTACACCTTC. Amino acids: CASSLGLYGYTF.

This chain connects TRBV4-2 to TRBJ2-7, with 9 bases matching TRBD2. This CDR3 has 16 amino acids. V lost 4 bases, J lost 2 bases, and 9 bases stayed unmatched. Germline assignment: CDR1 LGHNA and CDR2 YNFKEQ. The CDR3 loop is CASSRPTSGDTYEQYF. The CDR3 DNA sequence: TGTGCCAGCAGCCGCCCGACTAGCGGAGACACCTACGAGCAGTACTTC.

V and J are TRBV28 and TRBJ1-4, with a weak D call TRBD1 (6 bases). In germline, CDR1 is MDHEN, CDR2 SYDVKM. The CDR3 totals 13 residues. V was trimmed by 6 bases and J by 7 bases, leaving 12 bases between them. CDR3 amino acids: CASSPRGGEKLFF. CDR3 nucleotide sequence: TGTGCCAGCAGCCCCAGGGGCGGTGAAAAACTGTTTTTT. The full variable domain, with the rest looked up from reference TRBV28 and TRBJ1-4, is DVKVTQSSRYLVKRTGEKVFLECVQDMDHENMFWYRQDPGLGLRLIYFSYDVKMKEKGDIPEGYSVSREKKERFSLILESASTNQTSMYLCASSPRGGEKLFFGSGTQLSVL.

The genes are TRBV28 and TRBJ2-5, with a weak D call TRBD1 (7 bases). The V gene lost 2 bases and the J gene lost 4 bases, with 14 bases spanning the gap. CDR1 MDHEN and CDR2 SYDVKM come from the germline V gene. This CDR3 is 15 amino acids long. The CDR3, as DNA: TGTGCCAGCAGTTTAGGGAGGACAGGCCGAGAGACCCAGTACTTC. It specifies CASSLGRTGRETQYF. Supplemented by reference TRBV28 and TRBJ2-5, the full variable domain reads DVKVTQSSRYLVKRTGEKVFLECVQDMDHENMFWYRQDPGLGLRLIYFSYDVKMKEKGDIPEGYSVSREKKERFSLILESASTNQTSMYLCASSLGRTGRETQYFGPGTRLLVL.

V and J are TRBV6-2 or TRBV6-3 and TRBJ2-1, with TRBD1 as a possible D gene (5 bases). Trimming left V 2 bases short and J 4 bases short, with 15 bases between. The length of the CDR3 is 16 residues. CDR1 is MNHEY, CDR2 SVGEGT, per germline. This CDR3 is CASSYGAATSYNEQFF. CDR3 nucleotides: TGTGCCAGCAGTTACGGGGCGGCAACAAGTTACAATGAGCAGTTCTTC.

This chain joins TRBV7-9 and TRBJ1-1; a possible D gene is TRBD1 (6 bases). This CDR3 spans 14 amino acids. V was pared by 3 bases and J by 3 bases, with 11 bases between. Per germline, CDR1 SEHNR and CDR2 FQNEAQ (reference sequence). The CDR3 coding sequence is TGTGCCAGCAGCTTGTTGCAGGGGCACACTGAAGCTTTCTTT. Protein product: CASSLLQGHTEAFF.

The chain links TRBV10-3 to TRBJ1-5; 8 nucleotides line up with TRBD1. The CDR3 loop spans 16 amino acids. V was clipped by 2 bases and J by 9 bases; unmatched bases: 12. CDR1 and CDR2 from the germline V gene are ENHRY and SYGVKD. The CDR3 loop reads CAISETGTGPIGPQHF. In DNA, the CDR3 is TGTGCCATCAGTGAGACTGGGACAGGCCCCATTGGGCCCCAGCATTTT.

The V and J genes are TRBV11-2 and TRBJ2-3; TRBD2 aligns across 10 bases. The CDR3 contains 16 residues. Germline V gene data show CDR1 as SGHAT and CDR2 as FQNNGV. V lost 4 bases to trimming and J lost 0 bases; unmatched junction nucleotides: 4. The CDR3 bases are TGTGCCAGCAGCTCACTGACTAGCGGGAGCACAGATACGCAGTATTTT. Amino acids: CASSSLTSGSTDTQYF.

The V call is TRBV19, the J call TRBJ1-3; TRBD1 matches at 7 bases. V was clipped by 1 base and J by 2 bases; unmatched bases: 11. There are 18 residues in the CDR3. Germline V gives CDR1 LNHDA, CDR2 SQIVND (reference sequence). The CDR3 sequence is CASSIAWNRGSTGNTIYF. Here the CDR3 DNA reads TGTGCCAGTAGTATAGCCTGGAACAGGGGATCAACTGGAAACACCATATATTTT.

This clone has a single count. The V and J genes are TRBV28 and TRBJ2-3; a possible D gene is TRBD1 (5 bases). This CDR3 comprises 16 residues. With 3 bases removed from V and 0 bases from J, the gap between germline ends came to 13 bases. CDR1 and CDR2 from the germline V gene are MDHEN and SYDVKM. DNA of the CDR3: TGTGCCAGCAGTTTCTCACACAGGCTTAGCACAGATACGCAGTATTTT. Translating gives CASSFSHRLSTDTQYF. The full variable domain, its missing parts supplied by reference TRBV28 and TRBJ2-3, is DVKVTQSSRYLVKRTGEKVFLECVQDMDHENMFWYRQDPGLGLRLIYFSYDVKMKEKGDIPEGYSVSREKKERFSLILESASTNQTSMYLCASSFSHRLSTDTQYFGPGTRLTVL.

DNA of the CDR3: TGTGCCAGCAGACCTGCGGAGCGATCCTACAATGAGCAGTTCTTC. Translating gives CASRPAERSYNEQFF. This chain joins TRBV5-6 and TRBJ2-1; D gene uncertain. Germline V gene data show CDR1 as SGHDT and CDR2 as YYEEEE. Deletions cut 5 bases from V and 1 base from J, with 13 bases between. The CDR3 length is 15 residues.